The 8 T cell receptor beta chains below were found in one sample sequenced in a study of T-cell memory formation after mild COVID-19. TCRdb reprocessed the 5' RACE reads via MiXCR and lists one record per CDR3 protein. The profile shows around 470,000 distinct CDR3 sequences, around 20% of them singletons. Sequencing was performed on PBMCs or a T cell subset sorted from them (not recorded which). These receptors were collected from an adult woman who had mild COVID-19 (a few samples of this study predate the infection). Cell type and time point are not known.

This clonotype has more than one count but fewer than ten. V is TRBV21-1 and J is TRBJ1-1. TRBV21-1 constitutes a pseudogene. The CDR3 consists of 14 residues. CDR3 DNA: TGTGCCCCCGCGGAGGGCAGGACGAACACTGAAGCTTTCTTT. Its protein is CAPAEGRTNTEAFF.

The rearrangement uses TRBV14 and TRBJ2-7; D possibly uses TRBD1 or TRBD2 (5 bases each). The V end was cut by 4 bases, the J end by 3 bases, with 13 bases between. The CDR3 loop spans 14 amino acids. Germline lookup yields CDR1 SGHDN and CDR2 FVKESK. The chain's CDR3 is CASSRSGTLYEQYF. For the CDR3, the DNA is TGTGCCAGCAGCCGGTCCGGGACGCTCTACGAGCAGTACTTC. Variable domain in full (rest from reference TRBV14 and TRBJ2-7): EAGVTQFPSHSVIEKGQTVTLRCDPISGHDNLYWYRRVMGKEIKFLLHFVKESKQDESGMPNNRFLAERTGGTYSTLKVQPAELEDSGVYFCASSRSGTLYEQYFGPGTRLTVT.

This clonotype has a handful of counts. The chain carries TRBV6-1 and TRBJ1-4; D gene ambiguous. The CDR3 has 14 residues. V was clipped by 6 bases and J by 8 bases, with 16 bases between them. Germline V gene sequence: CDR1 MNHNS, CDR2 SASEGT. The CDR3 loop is CASSLGPTVEKLFF. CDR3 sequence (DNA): TGTGCCAGCAGCCTTGGACCAACGGTGGAAAAACTGTTTTTT.

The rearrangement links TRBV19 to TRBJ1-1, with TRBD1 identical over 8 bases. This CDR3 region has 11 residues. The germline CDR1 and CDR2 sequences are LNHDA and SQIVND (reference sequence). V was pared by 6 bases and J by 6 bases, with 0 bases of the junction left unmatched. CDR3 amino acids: CASRQGAEAFF. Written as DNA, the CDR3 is TGTGCCAGTAGACAGGGGGCTGAAGCTTTCTTT.

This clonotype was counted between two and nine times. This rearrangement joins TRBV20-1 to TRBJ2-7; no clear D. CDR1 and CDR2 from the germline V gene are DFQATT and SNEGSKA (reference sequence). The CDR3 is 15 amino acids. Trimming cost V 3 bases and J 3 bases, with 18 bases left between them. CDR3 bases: TGCAGTGCTAGCCGGTACGCGCTCAACGGCTACGAGCAGTACTTC. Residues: CSASRYALNGYEQYF.

This CDR3 is CASSPPGLAGGLETQYF. The CDR3 nucleotides read TGTGCCAGCAGCCCGCCCGGACTAGCGGGAGGCCTCGAGACCCAGTACTTC. The J gene is TRBJ2-5, the V gene TRBV7-9; the match to TRBD2 covers 14 bases. The CDR3 runs 17 residues. V lost 5 bases, J lost 5 bases, and 10 bases stayed unmatched. Germline CDR1 is SEHNR and CDR2 is FQNEAQ (reference sequence).

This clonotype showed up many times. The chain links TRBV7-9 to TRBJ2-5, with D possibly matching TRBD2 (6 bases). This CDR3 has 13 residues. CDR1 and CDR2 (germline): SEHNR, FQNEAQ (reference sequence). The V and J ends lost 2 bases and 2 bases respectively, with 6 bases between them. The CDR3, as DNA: TGTGCCAGCAGCTTACTAGCGCAAGAGACCCAGTACTTC. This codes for CASSLLAQETQYF.

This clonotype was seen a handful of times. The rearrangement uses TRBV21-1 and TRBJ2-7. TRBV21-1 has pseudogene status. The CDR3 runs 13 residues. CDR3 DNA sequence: TGTGCCAGCTCAGGACCCGGCTCCTACGAGCAGTACTTC. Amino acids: CASSGPGSYEQYF.